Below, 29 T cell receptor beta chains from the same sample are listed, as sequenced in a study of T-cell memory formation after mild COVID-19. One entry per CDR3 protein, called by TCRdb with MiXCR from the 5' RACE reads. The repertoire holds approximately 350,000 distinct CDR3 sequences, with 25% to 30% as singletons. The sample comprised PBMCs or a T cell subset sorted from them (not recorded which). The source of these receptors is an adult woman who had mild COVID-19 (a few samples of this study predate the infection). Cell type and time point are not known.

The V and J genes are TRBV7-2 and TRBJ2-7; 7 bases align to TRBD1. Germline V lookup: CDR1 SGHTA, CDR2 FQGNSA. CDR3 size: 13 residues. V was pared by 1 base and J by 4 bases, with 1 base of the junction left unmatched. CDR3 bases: TGTGCCAGCAGCTTAGTGGGACAGTACGAGCAGTACTTC. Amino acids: CASSLVGQYEQYF. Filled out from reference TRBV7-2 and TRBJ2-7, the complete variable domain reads GAGVSQSPSNKVTEKGKDVELRCDPISGHTALYWYRQSLGQGLEFLIYFQGNSAPDKSGLPSDRFSAERTGGSVSTLTIQRTQQEDSAVYLCASSLVGQYEQYFGPGTRLTVT.

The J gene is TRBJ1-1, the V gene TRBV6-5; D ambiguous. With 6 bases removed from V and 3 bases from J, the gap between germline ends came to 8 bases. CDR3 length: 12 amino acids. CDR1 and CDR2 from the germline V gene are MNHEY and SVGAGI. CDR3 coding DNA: TGTGCCAGCAGAGGTCGGTACACTGAAGCTTTCTTT. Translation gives CASRGRYTEAFF.

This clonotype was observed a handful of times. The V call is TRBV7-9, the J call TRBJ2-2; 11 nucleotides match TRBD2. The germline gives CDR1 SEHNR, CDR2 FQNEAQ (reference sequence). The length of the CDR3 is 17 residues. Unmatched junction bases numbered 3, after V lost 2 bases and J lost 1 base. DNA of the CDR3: TGTGCCAGCAGCTTAACCGGGACTAGCGGGAACACCGGGGAGCTGTTTTTT. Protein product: CASSLTGTSGNTGELFF.

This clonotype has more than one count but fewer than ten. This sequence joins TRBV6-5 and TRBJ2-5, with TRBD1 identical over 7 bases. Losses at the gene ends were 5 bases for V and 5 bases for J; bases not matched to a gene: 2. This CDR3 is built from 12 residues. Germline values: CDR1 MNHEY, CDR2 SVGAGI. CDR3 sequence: CASSQTGETQYF. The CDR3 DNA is TGTGCCAGCAGTCAGACAGGGGAGACCCAGTACTTC.

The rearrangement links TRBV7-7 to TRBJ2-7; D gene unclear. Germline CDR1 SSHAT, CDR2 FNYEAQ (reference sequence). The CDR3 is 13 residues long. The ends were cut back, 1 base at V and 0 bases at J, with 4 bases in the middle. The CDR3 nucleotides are TGTGCCAGCAGCTTAGACATCTCCTACGAGCAGTACTTC. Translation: CASSLDISYEQYF.

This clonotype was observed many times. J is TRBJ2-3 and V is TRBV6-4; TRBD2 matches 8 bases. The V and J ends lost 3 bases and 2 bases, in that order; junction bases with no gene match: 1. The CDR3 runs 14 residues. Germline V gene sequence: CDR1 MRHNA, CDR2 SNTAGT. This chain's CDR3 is CASSEAGATDTQYF. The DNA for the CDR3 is TGTGCCAGCAGTGAAGCGGGGGCCACAGATACGCAGTATTTT.

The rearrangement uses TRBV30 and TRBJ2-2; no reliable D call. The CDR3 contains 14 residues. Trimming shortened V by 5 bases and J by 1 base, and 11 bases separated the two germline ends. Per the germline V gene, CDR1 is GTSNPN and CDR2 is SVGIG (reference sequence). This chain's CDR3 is CAWGIGRNTGELFF. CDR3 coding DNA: TGTGCCTGGGGGATTGGTAGGAACACCGGGGAGCTGTTTTTT.

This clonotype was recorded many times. The CDR3 region has the DNA TGTGCCAGCAGTTACGCGGGGAGAGGGGAGACCCAGTACTTC. Translated, it gives CASSYAGRGETQYF. The J gene is TRBJ2-5, the V gene TRBV6-5; maybe TRBD2 (6 bases). The CDR3 has 14 residues. Trimming shortened V by 2 bases and J by 5 bases, and 12 bases separated the two germline ends. Germline lookup yields CDR1 MNHEY and CDR2 SVGAGI.

This chain's CDR3 is CASSRDRSTSTDTQYF. Here the CDR3 DNA reads TGTGCCAGCAGCCGGGACAGATCCACTAGCACAGATACGCAGTATTTT. The genes are TRBV7-8 and TRBJ2-3; TRBD1 matches at 7 bases. The V segment lost 5 bases and the J segment 0 bases; nucleotides outside the gene matches: 8. Per the germline V gene, CDR1 is SGHVS and CDR2 is FQNEAQ. The CDR3 totals 16 residues. The full variable domain, completed using reference TRBV7-8 and TRBJ2-3, is GAGVSQSPRYKVAKRGQDVALRCDPISGHVSLFWYQQALGQGPEFLTYFQNEAQLDKSGLPSDRFFAERPEGSVSTLKIQRTQQEDSAVYLCASSRDRSTSTDTQYFGPGTRLTVL.

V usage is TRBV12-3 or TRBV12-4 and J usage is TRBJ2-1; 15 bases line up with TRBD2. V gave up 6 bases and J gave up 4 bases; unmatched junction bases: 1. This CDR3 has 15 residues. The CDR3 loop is CASRGTSGGYNEQFF. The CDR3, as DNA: TGTGCCAGCAGAGGGACTAGCGGGGGGTACAATGAGCAGTTCTTC.

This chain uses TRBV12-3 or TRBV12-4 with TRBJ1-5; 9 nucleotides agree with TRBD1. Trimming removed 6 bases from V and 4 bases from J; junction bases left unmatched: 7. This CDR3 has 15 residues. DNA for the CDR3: TGTGCCAGCAGACGGGGACAGGGAATAAATCAGCCCCAGCATTTT. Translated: CASRRGQGINQPQHF.

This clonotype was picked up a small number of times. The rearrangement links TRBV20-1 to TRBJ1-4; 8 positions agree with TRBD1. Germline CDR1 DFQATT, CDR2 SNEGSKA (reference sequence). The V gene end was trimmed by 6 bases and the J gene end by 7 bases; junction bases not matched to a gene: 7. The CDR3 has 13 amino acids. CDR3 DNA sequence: TGCAGTGCCCCGACAGGGGCCGGTGAAAAACTGTTTTTT. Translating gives CSAPTGAGEKLFF.

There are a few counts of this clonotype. In DNA form, the CDR3 reads TGCAGCGGGGGTTTGTTGGGGGAGACCCAGTACTTC. This encodes CSGGLLGETQYF. The J gene is TRBJ2-5, the V gene TRBV29-1; no clear D. The CDR3 runs 12 residues. Germline V CDR1 and CDR2: SQVTM, ANQGSEA. With 7 bases removed from V and 5 bases from J, the gap between germline ends came to 14 bases.

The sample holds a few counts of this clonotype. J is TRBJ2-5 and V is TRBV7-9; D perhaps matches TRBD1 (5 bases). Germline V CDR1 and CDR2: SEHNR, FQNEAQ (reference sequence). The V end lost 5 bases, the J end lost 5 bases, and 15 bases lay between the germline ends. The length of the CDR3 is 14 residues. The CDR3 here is CASSPARVRETQYF. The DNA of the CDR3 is TGTGCCAGCAGCCCCGCCAGGGTCAGGGAGACCCAGTACTTC.

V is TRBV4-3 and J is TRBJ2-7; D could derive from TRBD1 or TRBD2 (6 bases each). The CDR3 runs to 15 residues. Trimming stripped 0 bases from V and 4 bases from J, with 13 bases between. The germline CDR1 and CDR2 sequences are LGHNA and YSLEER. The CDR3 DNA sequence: TGCGCCAGCAGCCAAGAGGGCAGGGGAGGTTACGAGCAGTACTTC. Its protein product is CASSQEGRGGYEQYF.

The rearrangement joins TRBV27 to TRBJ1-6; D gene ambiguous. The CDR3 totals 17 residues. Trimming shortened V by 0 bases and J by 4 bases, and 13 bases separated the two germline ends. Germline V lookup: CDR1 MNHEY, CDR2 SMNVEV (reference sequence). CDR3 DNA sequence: TGTGCCAGCAGTTTATCCGGGAGGCGGATTTATAATTCACCCCTCCACTTT. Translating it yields CASSLSGRRIYNSPLHF.

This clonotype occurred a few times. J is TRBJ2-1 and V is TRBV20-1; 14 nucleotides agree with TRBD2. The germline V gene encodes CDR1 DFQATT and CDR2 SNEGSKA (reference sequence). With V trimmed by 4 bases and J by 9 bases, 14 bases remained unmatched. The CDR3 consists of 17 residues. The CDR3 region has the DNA TGCAGTGCTAAGACGTTACCGGGACTAGCGGGAGAAGGTGAGCAGTTCTTC. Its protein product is CSAKTLPGLAGEGEQFF.

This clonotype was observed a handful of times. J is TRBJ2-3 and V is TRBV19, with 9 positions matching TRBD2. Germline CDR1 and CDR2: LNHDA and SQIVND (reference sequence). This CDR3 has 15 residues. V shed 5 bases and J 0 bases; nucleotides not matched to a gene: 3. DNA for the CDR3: TGTGCCAGTAGTTGGCTAGCGGGGAGCACAGATACGCAGTATTTT. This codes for CASSWLAGSTDTQYF.

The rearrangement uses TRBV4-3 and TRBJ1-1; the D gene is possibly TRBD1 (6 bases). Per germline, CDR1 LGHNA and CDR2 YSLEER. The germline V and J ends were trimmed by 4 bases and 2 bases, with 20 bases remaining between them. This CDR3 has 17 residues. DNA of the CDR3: TGCGCCAGCAGCCCTTATGGACAGTCCGAAATAAACACTGAAGCTTTCTTT. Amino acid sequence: CASSPYGQSEINTEAFF.

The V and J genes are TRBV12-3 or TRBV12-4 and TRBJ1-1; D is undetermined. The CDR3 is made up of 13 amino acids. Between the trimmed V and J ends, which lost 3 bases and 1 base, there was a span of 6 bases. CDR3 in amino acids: CASSFNRNTEAFF. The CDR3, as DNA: TGTGCCAGCAGTTTTAACAGGAACACTGAAGCTTTCTTT.

The DNA of the CDR3 is TGTGCCAGCAGCCATCCCCCGGGGGGAAGGGGGAACACTGAAGCTTTCTTT. Its protein product is CASSHPPGGRGNTEAFF. This rearrangement joins TRBV3-1 to TRBJ1-1; the D gene is possibly TRBD1 (5 bases). The CDR3 sequence is 17 residues long. Germline CDR1 LGHDT, CDR2 YNNKEL (reference sequence). V was shortened by 3 bases and J by 1 base, with 18 bases between the two germline ends.

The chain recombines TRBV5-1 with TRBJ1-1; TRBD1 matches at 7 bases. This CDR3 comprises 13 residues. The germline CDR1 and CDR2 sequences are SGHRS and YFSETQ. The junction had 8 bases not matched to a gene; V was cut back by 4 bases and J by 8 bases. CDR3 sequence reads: CASSKRDSVEAFF. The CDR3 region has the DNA TGCGCCAGCAGCAAAAGGGACAGCGTGGAAGCTTTCTTT.

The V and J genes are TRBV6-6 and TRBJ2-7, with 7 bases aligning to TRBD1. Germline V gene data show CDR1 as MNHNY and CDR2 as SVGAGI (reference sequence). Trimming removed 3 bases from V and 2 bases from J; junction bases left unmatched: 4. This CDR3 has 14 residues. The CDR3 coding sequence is TGTGCCAGCAGTTATCCCGGGACAGCCTACGAGCAGTACTTC. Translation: CASSYPGTAYEQYF.

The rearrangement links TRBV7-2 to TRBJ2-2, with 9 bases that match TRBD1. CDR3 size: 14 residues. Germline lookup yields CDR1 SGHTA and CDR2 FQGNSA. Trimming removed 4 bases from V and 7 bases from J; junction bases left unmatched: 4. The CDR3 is CASSSGQGIGELFF. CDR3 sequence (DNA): TGTGCCAGCAGCTCGGGACAGGGAATCGGGGAGCTGTTTTTT. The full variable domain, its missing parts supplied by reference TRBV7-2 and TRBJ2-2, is GAGVSQSPSNKVTEKGKDVELRCDPISGHTALYWYRQSLGQGLEFLIYFQGNSAPDKSGLPSDRFSAERTGGSVSTLTIQRTQQEDSAVYLCASSSGQGIGELFFGEGSRLTVL.

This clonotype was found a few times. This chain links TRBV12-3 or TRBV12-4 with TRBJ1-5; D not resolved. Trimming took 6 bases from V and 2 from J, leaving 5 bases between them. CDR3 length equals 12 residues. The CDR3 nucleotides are TGTGCCAGCAGCTGGGGCAATCAGCCCCAGCATTTT. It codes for CASSWGNQPQHF.

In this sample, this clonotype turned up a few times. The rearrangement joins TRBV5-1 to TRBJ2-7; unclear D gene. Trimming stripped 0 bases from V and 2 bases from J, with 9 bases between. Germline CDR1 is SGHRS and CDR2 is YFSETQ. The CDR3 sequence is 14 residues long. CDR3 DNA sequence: TGCGCCAGCAGCTTGGAACTAACCCCCTACGAGCAGTACTTC. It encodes CASSLELTPYEQYF.

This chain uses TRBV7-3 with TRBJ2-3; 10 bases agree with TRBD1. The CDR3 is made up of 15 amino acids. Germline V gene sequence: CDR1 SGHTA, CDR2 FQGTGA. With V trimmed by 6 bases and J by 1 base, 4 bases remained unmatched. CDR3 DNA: TGTGCCAGCAGTCAAGGGACAGGGGGCACAGATACGCAGTATTTT. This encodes CASSQGTGGTDTQYF. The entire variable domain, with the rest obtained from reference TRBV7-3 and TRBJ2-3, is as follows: GAGVSQTPSNKVTEKGKYVELRCDPISGHTALYWYRQSLGQGPEFLIYFQGTGAADDSGLPNDRFFAVRPEGSVSTLKIQRTERGDSAVYLCASSQGTGGTDTQYFGPGTRLTVL.

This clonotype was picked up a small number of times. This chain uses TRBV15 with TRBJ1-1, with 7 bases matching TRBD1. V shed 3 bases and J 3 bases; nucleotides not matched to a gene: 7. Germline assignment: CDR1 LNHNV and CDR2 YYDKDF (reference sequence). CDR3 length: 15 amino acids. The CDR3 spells CATSRAKGADTEAFF. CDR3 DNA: TGTGCCACCAGCAGGGCCAAGGGGGCGGACACTGAAGCTTTCTTT.

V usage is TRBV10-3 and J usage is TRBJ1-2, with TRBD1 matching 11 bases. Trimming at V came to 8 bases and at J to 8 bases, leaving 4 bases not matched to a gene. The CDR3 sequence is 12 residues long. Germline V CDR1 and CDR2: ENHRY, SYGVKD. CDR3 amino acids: CAIAGTGGGYTF. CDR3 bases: TGTGCCATCGCCGGGACAGGGGGAGGCTACACCTTC.